This entry is about one TCR beta chain. Then a second PCR, running about 7 to 11 cycles, was carried out with a sample-barcoded 5' primer and a J-beta primer mix. Researchers report that a template-switch adaptor with 12 random nucleotides tagged each cDNA molecule. TCRdb re-called the 5' RACE reads with MiXCR, one entry per CDR3 protein. The data hold hundreds of thousands of distinct CDR3 sequences, with 20% to 30% observed a single time. The data belong to a study of blood T cells in healthy people across ages. The CDR3 sequence is 14 residues long. CDR1 is MGHRA and CDR2 is YSYEKL in the germline V gene. The germline V and J ends were trimmed by 5 bases and 2 bases, with 12 bases remaining between them. The data also belong to a second study, concerning T cells of mothers and their children. This second study notes: Samples came from three healthy Caucasian mothers and their six children. Related mother-child pairs showed slightly higher but non-significant overlap than unrelated pairs.

This sequence joins TRBV4-1 and TRBJ2-5, with D tentatively TRBD1 (6 bases). Sequencing input: blood. This sequence was found in a boy younger than 18 in good health. CDR3: CASSSGQSQETQYF. The CDR3 DNA follows: TGCGCCAGCAGCTCTGGACAGTCACAAGAGACCCAGTACTTC.